The source of this T cell receptor beta chain is a study of CD8 T cells in ankylosing spondylitis. This clonotype is a singleton in its sample. TCRdb redid the calling of the 5' RACE reads with MiXCR, one entry per CDR3 protein. The top ten hold under 40% of the sample, which has 250,000 or so distinct CDR3 sequences, 15% to 20% seen once. Germline values: CDR1 SNHLY, CDR2 FYNNEI. Between the trimmed V and J ends, which lost 7 bases and 3 bases, there was a span of 9 bases. The CDR3 covers 12 residues. What was sequenced was blood, either unsorted or a sorted T cell fraction (not recorded which). The V gene is TRBV2, the J gene TRBJ1-2, with D uncertain. The TCR sequence derives from a male donor with ankylosing spondylitis or in good health (not recorded which). CDR3 in DNA: TGTGCCAGCAAGAAGTCGGACTATGGCTACACCTTC. Translating it yields CASKKSDYGYTF.